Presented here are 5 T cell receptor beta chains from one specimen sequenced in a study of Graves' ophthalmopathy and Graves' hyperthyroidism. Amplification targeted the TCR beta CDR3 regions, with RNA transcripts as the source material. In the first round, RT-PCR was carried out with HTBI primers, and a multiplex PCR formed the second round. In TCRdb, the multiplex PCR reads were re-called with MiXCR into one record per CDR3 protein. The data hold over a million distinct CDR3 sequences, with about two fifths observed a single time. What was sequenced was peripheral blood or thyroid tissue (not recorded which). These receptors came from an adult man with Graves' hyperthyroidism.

CDR3 region: CASSSGGRGYGYTF. DNA for the CDR3: TGTGCCAGCAGTTCAGGGGGCAGGGGCTATGGCTACACCTTC. This chain links TRBV28 with TRBJ1-2; TRBD1 matches at 8 bases. CDR3 length equals 14 residues. V was clipped by 4 bases and J by 4 bases; unmatched bases: 5. The germline V gene encodes CDR1 MDHEN and CDR2 SYDVKM.

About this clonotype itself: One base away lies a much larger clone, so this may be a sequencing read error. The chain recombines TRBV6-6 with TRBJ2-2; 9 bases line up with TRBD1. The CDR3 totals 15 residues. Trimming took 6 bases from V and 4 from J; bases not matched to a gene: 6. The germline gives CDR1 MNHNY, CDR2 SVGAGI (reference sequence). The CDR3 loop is CASRTGTGITGELFF. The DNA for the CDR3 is TGTGCCAGCAGAACCGGGACAGGGATCACCGGGGAGCTGTTTTTT.

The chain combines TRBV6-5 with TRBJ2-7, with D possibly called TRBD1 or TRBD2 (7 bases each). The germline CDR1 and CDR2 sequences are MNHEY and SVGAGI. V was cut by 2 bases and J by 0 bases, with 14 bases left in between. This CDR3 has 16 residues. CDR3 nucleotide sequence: TGTGCCAGCAGTTACAGCGGGGACAGAGACTCCTACGAGCAGTACTTC. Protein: CASSYSGDRDSYEQYF.

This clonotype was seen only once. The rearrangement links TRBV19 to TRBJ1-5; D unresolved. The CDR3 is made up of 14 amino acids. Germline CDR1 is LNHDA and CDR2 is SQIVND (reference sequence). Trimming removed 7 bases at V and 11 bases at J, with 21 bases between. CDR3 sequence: CASKVGSVSQTQHF. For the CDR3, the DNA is TGTGCCAGTAAGGTCGGGAGCGTGTCGCAGACCCAGCATTTT.

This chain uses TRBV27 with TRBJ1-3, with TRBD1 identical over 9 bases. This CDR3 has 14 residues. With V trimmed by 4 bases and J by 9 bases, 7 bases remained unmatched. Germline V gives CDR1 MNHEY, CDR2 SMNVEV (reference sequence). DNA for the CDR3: TGTGCCAGCAGTTCCAACAGGGGGCGGAGCACCATATATTTT. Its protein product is CASSSNRGRSTIYF.